One and the same sample provided the 19 T cell receptor beta chains below, sequenced in a study of T cells in Graves' hyperthyroidism and ophthalmopathy. TCR beta CDR3 region amplification was performed from RNA transcripts. HTBI primers drove first-round RT-PCR of the TCR CDR3. TCRdb re-called the multiplex PCR reads with MiXCR, one entry per CDR3 protein. The profile shows 450,000 to 700,000 distinct CDR3 sequences, about 43% of them singletons. Sequencing used peripheral blood or thyroid tissue (not recorded which). The receptor source for this set is an adult woman with Graves' disease, either hyperthyroidism or ophthalmopathy (not recorded which).

Note on this clonotype: Just one base apart from a much larger clone, this may be a read error. The conserved phenylalanine or tryptophan is not found at the CDR3 terminus, so this likely reflects a read error. The CDR3 sequence: CASTYDRNTEAFS. The CDR3 DNA is TGTGCCAGCACCTACGACAGGAACACTGAAGCTTTCTCT. This chain links TRBV6-1 with TRBJ1-1; a weak D match, TRBD1 (5 bases). Trimming cost V 7 bases and J 1 base, with 10 bases left between them. Germline CDR1 reads MNHNS; CDR2 reads SASEGT. The CDR3 consists of 13 residues.

The rearrangement uses TRBV7-8 and TRBJ1-5, with D perhaps TRBD1 (5 bases). V lost 2 bases and J 7 bases, leaving 12 bases between the germline ends. Germline assignment: CDR1 SGHVS and CDR2 FQNEAQ. CDR3 length: 14 residues. CDR3 loop: CASSLSSAGQPQHF. The DNA of the CDR3 is TGTGCCAGCAGCTTAAGTAGCGCAGGGCAGCCCCAGCATTTT.

V usage is TRBV14 and J usage is TRBJ2-5; 7 bases line up with TRBD1. With V trimmed by 5 bases and J by 3 bases, 9 bases remained unmatched. CDR3 length equals 15 residues. Germline V gives CDR1 SGHDN, CDR2 FVKESK. The CDR3 coding sequence is TGTGCCAGCAGCAGTTACGGACAGGCGGAAGAGACCCAGTACTTC. Its protein product is CASSSYGQAEETQYF.

This clonotype was seen many times. This chain joins TRBV29-1 and TRBJ1-5; no firm D call. Per germline, CDR1 SQVTM and CDR2 ANQGSEA. Trimming removed 4 bases at V and 4 bases at J, with 11 bases between. The CDR3 is 13 residues long. The CDR3 sequence: CSVARSFNQPQHF. The DNA of the CDR3 is TGCAGCGTTGCGAGGAGTTTTAATCAGCCCCAGCATTTT.

This clonotype has at least ten counts. The rearrangement joins TRBV20-1 to TRBJ2-5; 7 bases line up with TRBD2. This CDR3 region has 17 residues. With 0 bases clipped from V and 3 bases from J, the junction kept 13 bases outside the gene matches. In germline, CDR1 is DFQATT, CDR2 SNEGSKA (reference sequence). The CDR3 DNA follows: TGCAGTGCTAGAGATGATTTGGGGGAGGGGTGGGAAGAGACCCAGTACTTC. It codes for CSARDDLGEGWEETQYF.

The chain recombines TRBV29-1 with TRBJ2-7; TRBD1 aligns across 8 bases. This CDR3 comprises 14 residues. The V segment lost 6 bases and the J segment 6 bases; nucleotides outside the gene matches: 13. Germline CDR1 reads SQVTM; CDR2 reads ANQGSEA. As DNA, the CDR3 is TGCAGCGTCCGTCCGACAGGGGTTGTGGCCGAGCAGTACTTC. Amino acids: CSVRPTGVVAEQYF.

This clonotype has ten or more counts. This chain connects TRBV20-1 to TRBJ1-3; TRBD1 agrees at 8 bases. The V gene's germline CDR1 is DFQATT and CDR2 SNEGSKA (reference sequence). The CDR3 spans 14 residues. Trimming took 6 bases from V and 4 from J; bases not matched to a gene: 8. The CDR3 nucleotides read TGCAGTGCCGCCGACAGGGGAAGGGGAAACACCATATATTTT. It is translated as CSAADRGRGNTIYF.

This clonotype was observed a single time. The CDR3 does not close with the conserved phenylalanine or tryptophan, likely indicating a read error. The DNA is omitted, as the CDR3 cannot be located on it reliably, and the CDR3 follows TCRdb's listing. This sequence joins TRBV7-9 and TRBJ2-1; the table's D call, TRBD2, was not checked against the DNA. From germline, CDR1 is SEHNR and CDR2 FQNEAQ (reference sequence). 17 amino acids form the CDR3, both terminal residues included. This chain's CDR3 is CASSPRGVASSYNEPLC.

A word on this clonotype: Because it lacks the conserved phenylalanine or tryptophan at the end, this CDR3 is likely a read error. Because the CDR3's place on the DNA is in doubt, the DNA is left out and the CDR3 is given as listed by TCRdb. The chain carries TRBV9 and TRBJ1-4. The germline CDR1 and CDR2 sequences are SGDLS and YYNGEE. From its first to its last residue, the CDR3 has 12 amino acids. CDR3: CASSVEYGETNY.

This clonotype was counted at least ten times. The V call is TRBV4-1, the J call TRBJ2-5; 9 nucleotides match TRBD2. The CDR3 totals 14 residues. Germline V gives CDR1 MGHRA, CDR2 YSYEKL. Unmatched junction bases numbered 1, after V lost 1 base and J lost 4 bases. CDR3: CASSQGLAVETQYF. DNA of the CDR3: TGCGCCAGCAGCCAAGGACTAGCGGTAGAGACCCAGTACTTC.

The CDR3 is CASSPRTLSTEAFF. The CDR3 DNA follows: TGTGCCAGCAGCCCCCGTACCCTGAGCACTGAAGCTTTCTTT. The chain joins TRBV9 to TRBJ1-1; D is uncertain. V was pared by 4 bases and J by 4 bases, with 14 bases between. CDR3 length: 14 amino acids. CDR1 is SGDLS, CDR2 YYNGEE, per germline.

The V gene is TRBV30, the J gene TRBJ2-7; D unresolved. CDR3 length equals 12 residues. Germline assignment: CDR1 GTSNPN and CDR2 SVGIG (reference sequence). The V gene lost 3 bases and the J gene lost 4 bases, with 10 bases spanning the gap. CDR3 in DNA: TGTGCCTGGAGCGAGGACGGATACGAGCAGTACTTC. Its translation: CAWSEDGYEQYF.

The table lists this clonotype with many counts. This chain uses TRBV6-6 with TRBJ1-5; possible D gene TRBD1, 6 bases. The CDR3 sequence is 14 residues long. The V end lost 5 bases, the J end lost 1 base, and 9 bases lay between the germline ends. Germline lookup yields CDR1 MNHNY and CDR2 SVGAGI (reference sequence). CDR3 residues: CASSTGQSNQPQHF. CDR3 coding DNA: TGTGCCAGCAGTACCGGACAGAGCAATCAGCCCCAGCATTTT.

The CDR3 sequence is CASSLFTYGYTF. In nucleotides, the CDR3 is TGTGCCAGCAGTTTGTTCACATATGGCTACACCTTC. The gene calls are TRBV12-3 or TRBV12-4 and TRBJ1-2; D is unresolved. Trimming left V 3 bases short and J 5 bases short, with 7 bases between. This CDR3 contains 12 residues.

This clonotype was detected many times. The chain links TRBV11-2 to TRBJ1-5, with a possible D match to TRBD1 (6 bases). This CDR3 spans 16 amino acids. In germline, CDR1 is SGHAT, CDR2 FQNNGV. Trimming removed 2 bases from V and 4 bases from J, with 15 bases in between. CDR3 sequence: CASSLLPGVGNQPQHF. The CDR3 DNA reads as TGTGCCAGCAGCTTACTCCCAGGGGTGGGAAATCAGCCCCAGCATTTT.

The sample holds many counts of this clonotype. The chain has TRBV6-1 and TRBJ2-7; possibly TRBD1 for D (6 bases). The CDR3 extends over 14 amino acids. Germline V gene lookup returns CDR1 MNHNS and CDR2 SASEGT. V dropped 8 bases and J dropped 9 bases, with 23 bases sitting between them. As DNA, the CDR3 is TGTGCCAGCCTGGGTGGGGACATACCACCCGGGCAGTACTTC. Its protein is CASLGGDIPPGQYF.

This clonotype was found many times. The CDR3 bases are TGCAGTGCTTTTCCACAGGGTCAAGAGACCCAGTACTTC. Translating it yields CSAFPQGQETQYF. The chain couples TRBV20-1 to TRBJ2-5; D may be TRBD1 (6 bases). The CDR3 is 13 amino acids. The V end was cut by 5 bases, the J end by 2 bases, with 12 bases between. Germline V lookup: CDR1 DFQATT, CDR2 SNEGSKA (reference sequence).

The CDR3 sequence is CASSVVAGGPRGTDTQYF. CDR3 DNA: TGTGCCAGCAGCGTAGTCGCGGGAGGGCCACGTGGCACAGATACGCAGTATTTT. The chain links TRBV9 to TRBJ2-3; 9 bases agree with TRBD2. This CDR3 has 18 amino acids. Germline CDR1 is SGDLS and CDR2 is YYNGEE. The V segment lost 0 bases and the J segment 1 base; nucleotides outside the gene matches: 9.

A few counts support this clonotype. A much larger clone sits a single nucleotide away, making a read error possible. The J gene is TRBJ2-5, the V gene TRBV9; no reliable D call. Germline V CDR1 and CDR2: SGDLS, YYNGEE. The length of the CDR3 is 12 residues. The CDR3 reads CASSGQLETQHF. CDR3 bases: TGTGCCAGCAGCGGGCAGTTAGAGACCCAGCACTTC.